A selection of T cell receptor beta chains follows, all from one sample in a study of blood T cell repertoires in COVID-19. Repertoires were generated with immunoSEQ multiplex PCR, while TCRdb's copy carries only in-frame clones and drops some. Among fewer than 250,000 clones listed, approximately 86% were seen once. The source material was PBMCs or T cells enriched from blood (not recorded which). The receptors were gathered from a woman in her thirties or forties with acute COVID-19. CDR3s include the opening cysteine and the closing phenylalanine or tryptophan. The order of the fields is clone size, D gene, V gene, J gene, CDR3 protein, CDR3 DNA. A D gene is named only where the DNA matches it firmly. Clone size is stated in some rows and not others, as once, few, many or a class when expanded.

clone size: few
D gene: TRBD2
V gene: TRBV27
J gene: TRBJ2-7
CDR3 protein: CASRASSGRTYEQYF
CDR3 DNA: TGTGCCAGCAGAGCCTCTAGCGGGAGGACCTACGAGCAGTACTTC

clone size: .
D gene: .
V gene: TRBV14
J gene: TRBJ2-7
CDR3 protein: CASSQAGGTQYF
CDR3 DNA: TGTGCCAGCAGCCAAGCGGGGGGCACGCAGTACTTC

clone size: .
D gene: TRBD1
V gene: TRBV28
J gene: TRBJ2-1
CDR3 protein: CASSYIPGQQWTYEQFF
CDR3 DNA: TGTGCCAGCAGTTACATTCCGGGACAGCAATGGACATATGAGCAGTTCTTC

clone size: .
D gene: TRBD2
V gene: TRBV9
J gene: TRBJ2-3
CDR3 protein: CASSVRPRLASGSTDTQYF
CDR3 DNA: TGTGCCAGCAGCGTACGCCCCCGTCTAGCTAGCGGGAGCACAGATACGCAGTATTTT

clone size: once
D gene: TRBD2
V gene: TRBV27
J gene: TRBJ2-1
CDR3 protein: CASSLLGSGRISEQFF
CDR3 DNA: TGTGCCAGCAGTCTCCTAGGTAGCGGGAGAATTAGTGAGCAGTTCTTC

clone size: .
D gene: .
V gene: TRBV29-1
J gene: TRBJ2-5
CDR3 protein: CSVAGERETQYF
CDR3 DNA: TGCAGCGTAGCAGGGGAGAGAGAGACCCAGTACTTC

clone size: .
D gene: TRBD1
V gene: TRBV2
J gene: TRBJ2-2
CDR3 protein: CASQGEITGELFF
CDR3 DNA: TGTGCCTCACAGGGGGAGATCACCGGGGAGCTGTTTTTT

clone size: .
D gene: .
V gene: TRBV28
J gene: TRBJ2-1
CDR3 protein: CASSSPRAGTYNEQFF
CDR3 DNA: TGTGCCAGCAGCTCCCCCCGGGCGGGCACCTACAATGAGCAGTTCTTC

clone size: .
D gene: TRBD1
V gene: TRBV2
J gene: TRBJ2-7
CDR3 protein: CASWLETGREQYF
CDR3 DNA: TGTGCCAGCTGGCTAGAGACAGGGCGGGAGCAGTACTTC

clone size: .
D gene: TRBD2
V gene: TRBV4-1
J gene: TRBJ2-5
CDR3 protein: CASRAPGTSGQETQYF
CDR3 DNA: TGCGCCAGCAGGGCCCCGGGGACTAGCGGGCAAGAGACCCAGTACTTC

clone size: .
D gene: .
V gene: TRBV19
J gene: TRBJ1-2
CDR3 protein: CASSALAGYGYTF
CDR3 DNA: TGTGCCAGTAGTGCCCTGGCTGGCTATGGCTACACCTTC

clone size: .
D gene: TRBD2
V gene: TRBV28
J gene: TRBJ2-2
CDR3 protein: CASSLSVAGEAGELFF
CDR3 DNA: TGTGCCAGCAGTTTGTCGGTAGCGGGGGAGGCCGGGGAGCTGTTTTTT

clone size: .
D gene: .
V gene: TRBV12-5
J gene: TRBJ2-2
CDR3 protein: CASGLVLGPSPGELFF
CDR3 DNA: TGTGCTAGTGGTTTGGTACTAGGACCTTCCCCGGGGGAGCTGTTTTTT

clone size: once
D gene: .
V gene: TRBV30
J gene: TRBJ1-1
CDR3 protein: CAFGQPNTEAFF
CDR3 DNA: TGTGCCTTCGGACAGCCCAACACTGAAGCTTTCTTT

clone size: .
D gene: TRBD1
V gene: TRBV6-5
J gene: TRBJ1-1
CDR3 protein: CASQGASAEAFF
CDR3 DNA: TGTGCCAGCCAGGGGGCTAGCGCTGAAGCTTTCTTT

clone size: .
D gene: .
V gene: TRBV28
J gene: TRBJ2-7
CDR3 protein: CASSLLSEQYF
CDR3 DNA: TGTGCCAGCAGTTTACTTTCCGAGCAGTACTTC

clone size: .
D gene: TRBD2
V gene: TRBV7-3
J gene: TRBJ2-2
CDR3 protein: CASSLRLAAGELFF
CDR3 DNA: TGTGCCAGCAGCTTAAGACTAGCCGCCGGGGAGCTGTTTTTT

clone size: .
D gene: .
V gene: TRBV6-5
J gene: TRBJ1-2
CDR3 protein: CASEGMRGGYTF
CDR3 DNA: TGTGCCAGCGAAGGGATGCGGGGTGGCTACACCTTC

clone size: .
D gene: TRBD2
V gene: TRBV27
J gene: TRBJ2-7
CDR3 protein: CASSFSRLAGTYEQYF
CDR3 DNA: TGTGCCAGCAGTTTCTCCCGCCTAGCGGGGACCTACGAGCAGTACTTC

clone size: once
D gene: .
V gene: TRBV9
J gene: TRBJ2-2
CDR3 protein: CASSVQSVRGGGELFF
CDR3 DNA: TGTGCCAGCAGCGTACAATCCGTCCGGGGAGGCGGGGAGCTGTTTTTT

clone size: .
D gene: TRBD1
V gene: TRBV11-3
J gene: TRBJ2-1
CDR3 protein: CASSAGQGARSYNEQFF
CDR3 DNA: TGTGCCAGCAGCGCCGGACAGGGGGCGCGGTCCTACAATGAGCAGTTCTTC

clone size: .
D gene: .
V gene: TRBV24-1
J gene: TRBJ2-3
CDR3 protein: CATRSADTQYF
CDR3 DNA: TGTGCCACCAGGTCGGCAGATACGCAGTATTTT

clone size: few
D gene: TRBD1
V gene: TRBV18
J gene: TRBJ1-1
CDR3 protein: CASTRTGTNTEAFF
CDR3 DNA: TGTGCCAGCACAAGGACAGGGACGAACACTGAAGCTTTCTTT

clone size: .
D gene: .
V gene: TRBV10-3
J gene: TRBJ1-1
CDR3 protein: CAISEGENTEAFF
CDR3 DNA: TGTGCCATCAGTGAGGGAGAGAACACTGAAGCTTTCTTT

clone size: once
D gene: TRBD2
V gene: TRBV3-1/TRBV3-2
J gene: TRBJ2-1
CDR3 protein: CASSPGTSGRVNEQFF
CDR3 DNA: TGTGCCAGCAGCCCTGGGACTAGCGGGAGGGTAAATGAGCAGTTCTTC

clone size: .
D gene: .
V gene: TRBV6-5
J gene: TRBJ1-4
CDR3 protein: CASRIQGRNEKLFF
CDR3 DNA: TGTGCCAGCAGGATACAGGGACGGAATGAAAAACTGTTTTTT

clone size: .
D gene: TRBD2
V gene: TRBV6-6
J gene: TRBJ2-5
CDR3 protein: CASSQGIAGGETQYF
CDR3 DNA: TGTGCCAGCAGTCAGGGCATAGCGGGAGGAGAGACCCAGTACTTC

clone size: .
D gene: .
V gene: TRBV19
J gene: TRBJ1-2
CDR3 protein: CATLRWGGDYGYTF
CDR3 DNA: TGTGCCACCCTCCGGTGGGGGGGCGACTATGGCTACACCTTC

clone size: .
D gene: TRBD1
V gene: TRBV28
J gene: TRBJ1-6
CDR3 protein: CASSPNEGAGSPLHF
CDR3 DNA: TGTGCCAGCAGCCCCAATGAGGGGGCGGGATCACCCCTCCACTTT

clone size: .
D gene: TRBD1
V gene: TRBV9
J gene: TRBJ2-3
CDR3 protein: CASTLTGGTDTQYF
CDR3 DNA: TGTGCCAGCACCCTGACAGGGGGCACAGATACGCAGTATTTT

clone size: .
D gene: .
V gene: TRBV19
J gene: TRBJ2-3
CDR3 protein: CASSIVGRTYTDTQYF
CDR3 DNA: TGTGCCAGTAGTATAGTCGGGCGGACTTACACAGATACGCAGTATTTT

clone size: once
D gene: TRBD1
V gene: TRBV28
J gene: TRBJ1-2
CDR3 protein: CASTGQGYGYTF
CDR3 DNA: TGTGCCAGCACCGGACAGGGTTATGGCTACACCTTC